This T cell receptor beta chain was obtained from a study of T cell changes during pregnancy in multiple sclerosis (dated by TCRdb to about 2019). Concerning the study at large: Changes in the T cell repertoire over the course of pregnancy were examined in this study in women with multiple sclerosis.

Note on this clone: There is no known antigen for this receptor. Base qualities are not provided; no much larger clone lies one nucleotide away.

The receptor library was made with the immunoSEQ multiplex PCR assay. Drawn from immuneACCESS, this table holds only the in-frame rearrangements with V and J called that TCRdb kept. Clones are partly lost; checked studies trace under half to an unresolved V gene and leave the rest unexplained. This sample gives roughly 33,000 clones in total; around 90% of them show up just once. 2.8% of the sample rests with the top ten. The CDR3 starts with the cysteine, ends with the phenylalanine, and has 15 residues. CDR3 DNA is the only sequence kept; it has 45 bases, read in frame from the first base. Sequences SGHDT (CDR1) and YYEEEE (CDR2) are obtained from the germline V gene. The germline V end is reduced by 5 bases and the J end by 2 bases; junction bases left unmatched: 5.

The sequence derives from a female donor in good health, enrolled as a control in a pregnancy study. The V and J segments used are TRBV5-6 and TRBJ1-3, with TRBD1 matching 9 junction bases. The sample here was CD4+ T cells from peripheral blood mononuclear cells, taken in the third trimester of pregnancy. The CDR3 reads as follows: CASRAGTGTGNTIYF. Here is the DNA: TGTGCCAGCAGAGCCGGGACAGGGACTGGAAACACCATATATTTT.